This TCR beta chain was documented in a study of T cell responses to AZD1222 COVID-19 vaccine. V lost 8 bases, J lost 3 bases, and 21 bases lay in between. Germline lookup yields CDR1 MDHEN and CDR2 SYDVKM. This CDR3 is 16 amino acids long. Measured with immunoSEQ multiplex PCR; TCRdb has only the in-frame clones, and not every one. This table has about 160,000 clones, around 93% appearing once. The TCR originated in an adult in good health. J is TRBJ2-3 and V is TRBV28, with D tentatively TRBD2 (6 bases). Source: peripheral blood, taken on day 0 of AZD1222 vaccination. This CDR3 is CASSSQYGSRTDTQYF. The DNA of the CDR3 is TGTGCCAGCTCCTCACAGTACGGGAGTCGTACAGATACGCAGTATTTT.